This TCR beta chain derives from a study of Graves' ophthalmopathy and Graves' hyperthyroidism. In germline, CDR1 is GTSNPN, CDR2 SVGIG (reference sequence). CDR3 length: 14 amino acids. Amplified material comprised TCR beta CDR3 regions derived from RNA transcripts. HTBI primers were employed in first-round RT-PCR, then a second-round multiplex PCR followed. TCRdb passed the multiplex PCR reads through MiXCR, listing each CDR3 protein once. Here the sample spans 620,000 or so distinct CDR3 sequences, 22% being singletons. If no ophthalmopathy appeared within 18 months of follow-up, hyperthyroidism was termed stable. Each diagnosis was determined on the basis of clinical symptoms, serum thyroxine, TRAb, thyroid ultrasound and orbital computed tomography. The PBMC fraction was derived from around 10 ml of fresh peripheral blood. Concerning this clonotype itself: A much larger clone is a single base away; this may be a read error.

The chain carries TRBV30 and TRBJ1-1; D is unresolved. The sample was peripheral blood. The clonotype was recovered from a woman younger than 35 with stable Graves' hyperthyroidism. Some clones in this sample may be carry-over from other donors' samples. CDR3 region: CAWSVHRLNTEACF. The CDR3 region has the DNA TGTGCCTGGAGTGTACATAGGTTGAACACTGAAGCTTGCTTT.